Below, 13 T cell receptor beta chains from the same sample are listed, as sequenced in a study of T cells in women clearing cervical HPV infection. Assay: immunoSEQ multiplex PCR; the TCRdb copy retains only in-frame clones and omits some. The sample features about 20,000 clones, with 5% to 6.5% in its top ten. Sequencing was done on a sample of blood buffy coat. Every receptor here comes from a woman aged 18-69 years with a cervical HPV16 infection that either progressed to CIN3+ or cleared (not recorded which).

As for this clone: Read data end 3 residues before the CDR3 end; the end is taken from the germline J gene. V is TRBV4-1 and J is TRBJ1-2; 7 bases line up with TRBD1. CDR1 and CDR2 (germline): MGHRA, YSYEKL. The CDR3 totals 16 residues. V gave up 0 bases and J gave up 3 bases; unmatched junction bases: 7. Here the CDR3 reads CASSQDEAGGYYGYTF. CDR3 bases read: TGCGCCAGCAGCCAAGATGAGGCAGGGGGATACTATGGC.

For this clone: The CDR3 is cut off 3 residues early in the read; its end comes from the germline J gene. The chain is built from TRBV10-2 and TRBJ2-3; D is possibly TRBD1 (6 bases). The V gene lost 2 bases and the J gene lost 4 bases, with 10 bases spanning the gap. The length of the CDR3 is 14 residues. In germline, CDR1 is WSHSY, CDR2 SAAADI. The CDR3 DNA, read in part, is TGCGCCAGCAGTGAGACAGGGTCGGCAGATACG. Translated, it gives CASSETGSADT. In full, the CDR3 is CASSETGSADTQYF.

Concerning this clone: The read ends 3 residues shy of where the CDR3 ends; the end is completed using the germline J gene. The chain recombines TRBV19 with TRBJ2-1, with 7 bases fitting TRBD1. Germline assignment: CDR1 LNHDA and CDR2 SQIVND (reference sequence). The junction had 7 bases not matched to a gene; V was cut back by 6 bases and J by 8 bases. The CDR3 spans 13 residues. CDR3 protein: CASRARGYDEQFF. Incomplete CDR3 DNA: TGTGCCAGTAGGGCCAGGGGGTACGATGAG.

About this clone: Mismatch with germline at one junction end may stem from a read error. The CDR3 is cut off 3 residues early in the read; its end comes from the germline J gene. This chain links TRBV2 with TRBJ1-2; D remains ambiguous. The CDR3 sequence is 13 residues long. Germline values: CDR1 SNHLY, CDR2 FYNNEI. The CDR3: CVSSEGRRHGYTF. The CDR3 DNA, read in part, is TGTGTCAGCAGTGAGGGCAGGAGGCATGGC.

A note on this clone: The read terminates 3 residues ahead of where the CDR3 ends, so the germline J gene completes it. The chain employs TRBV9 and TRBJ2-5, with 9 bases matching TRBD1. V lost 5 bases, J lost 5 bases, and 7 bases stayed unmatched. Germline CDR1 reads SGDLS; CDR2 reads YYNGEE. CDR3 length equals 14 residues. The chain's CDR3 is CASSLQGARETQYF. CDR3 bases read: TGTGCCAGCAGTTTACAGGGGGCGAGGGAGACC.

As to this clone: Read coverage stops 3 residues before the CDR3 terminus; the germline J gene supplies the remainder. J is TRBJ1-6 and V is TRBV2; D is perhaps TRBD1 (5 bases). Trimming removed 6 bases at V and 7 bases at J, with 13 bases between. This CDR3 region has 14 residues. The germline V gene encodes CDR1 SNHLY and CDR2 FYNNEI. The CDR3 loop is CASRTDSPNSPLHF. The covered CDR3 bases are TGTGCCAGCAGGACAGATTCCCCAAATTCACCC.

On this clone: The read terminates 3 residues before the CDR3 end, so the remaining end is supplied by the germline J gene. This rearrangement joins TRBV4-1 to TRBJ2-3; a possible D gene is TRBD1 (5 bases). The CDR3 sequence is 17 residues long. Germline values: CDR1 MGHRA, CDR2 YSYEKL. Trimming shortened V by 0 bases and J by 2 bases, and 15 bases separated the two germline ends. The sequenced CDR3 bases are TGCGCCAGCAGCCAAGATAGGGGCACTTCGACCACAGATACG. This translates into CASSQDRGTSTTDT. The full CDR3 protein reads CASSQDRGTSTTDTQYF.

Comments on this clone: The read stops 3 residues short of the end of the CDR3; the missing end is completed from the germline J gene. The J gene is TRBJ2-7, the V gene TRBV19, with TRBD1 identical over 8 bases. J lost 4 bases, V lost 1 base, and 6 bases had no gene match. CDR3 length equals 15 residues. Germline CDR1 LNHDA, CDR2 SQIVND (reference sequence). The CDR3 bases that were read are TGTGCCAGTAGTATAGTTATGACAGGGGAGTACGAG. Its protein product is CASSIVMTGEYE. The entire CDR3 is CASSIVMTGEYEQYF.

To note about this clone: Read coverage stops 3 residues before the CDR3 terminus; the germline J gene supplies the remainder. V gene TRBV7-3 combines with J gene TRBJ2-7; perhaps TRBD1 as D (6 bases). Germline lookup yields CDR1 SGHTA and CDR2 FQGTGA. Trimming removed 5 bases at V and 2 bases at J, with 22 bases between. The CDR3 sequence is 17 residues long. The CDR3 protein is CASSPGTLLGSPYEQYF. CDR3 bases read: TGTGCCAGCAGCCCAGGGACACTACTCGGATCACCCTACGAG.

Notes on this clone: The read stops 3 residues short of the end of the CDR3; the missing end is completed from the germline J gene. The V and J genes are TRBV18 and TRBJ1-1, with 8 bases lining up with TRBD1. V gave up 1 base and J gave up 2 bases; unmatched junction bases: 9. CDR1 and CDR2 from the germline V gene are KGHSH and LQKENI. The CDR3 is 17 amino acids. The DNA read from the CDR3 is TGTGCCAGCTCACCACGCCTGACAGGGGAACCCAACACTGAA. Translating gives CASSPRLTGEPNTE. The whole CDR3 protein is CASSPRLTGEPNTEAFF.

Comments on this clone: The read comes to an end 3 residues before the CDR3 does, leaving the germline J gene to fill in the end. V usage is TRBV2 and J usage is TRBJ1-4; D uncertain. Germline V gene lookup returns CDR1 SNHLY and CDR2 FYNNEI. This CDR3 has 16 amino acids. The CDR3 is CASSTPGRLNTGELFF. The DNA read from the CDR3 is TGTGCCAGCAGCACCCCTGGGCGCTTAAACACCGGGGAA.

Concerning this clone itself: The read comes to an end 3 residues before the CDR3 does, leaving the germline J gene to fill in the end. This chain connects TRBV6-2 or TRBV6-3 to TRBJ1-5, with D uncertain. With 6 bases removed from V and 9 bases from J, the gap between germline ends came to 12 bases. CDR3 size: 12 residues. The germline CDR1 and CDR2 sequences are MNHEY and SVGEGT. The covered CDR3 bases are TGTGCCAGCAGAGTGACACTGGGGCCC. Translating it yields CASRVTLGP. Given in full, the CDR3 is CASRVTLGPQHF.

As to this clone: The read stops 3 residues short of the end of the CDR3; the missing end is completed from the germline J gene. V is TRBV7-2 and J is TRBJ2-2, with 7 nucleotides matching TRBD1. Germline CDR1 SGHTA, CDR2 FQGNSA. The CDR3 is 15 amino acids. The covered CDR3 bases are TGTGCCAGCAGCCCCCCCGGGACCCCAGGGGGAAAG. Encoded protein: CASSPPGTPGGK. The full CDR3 reads CASSPPGTPGGKLFF.